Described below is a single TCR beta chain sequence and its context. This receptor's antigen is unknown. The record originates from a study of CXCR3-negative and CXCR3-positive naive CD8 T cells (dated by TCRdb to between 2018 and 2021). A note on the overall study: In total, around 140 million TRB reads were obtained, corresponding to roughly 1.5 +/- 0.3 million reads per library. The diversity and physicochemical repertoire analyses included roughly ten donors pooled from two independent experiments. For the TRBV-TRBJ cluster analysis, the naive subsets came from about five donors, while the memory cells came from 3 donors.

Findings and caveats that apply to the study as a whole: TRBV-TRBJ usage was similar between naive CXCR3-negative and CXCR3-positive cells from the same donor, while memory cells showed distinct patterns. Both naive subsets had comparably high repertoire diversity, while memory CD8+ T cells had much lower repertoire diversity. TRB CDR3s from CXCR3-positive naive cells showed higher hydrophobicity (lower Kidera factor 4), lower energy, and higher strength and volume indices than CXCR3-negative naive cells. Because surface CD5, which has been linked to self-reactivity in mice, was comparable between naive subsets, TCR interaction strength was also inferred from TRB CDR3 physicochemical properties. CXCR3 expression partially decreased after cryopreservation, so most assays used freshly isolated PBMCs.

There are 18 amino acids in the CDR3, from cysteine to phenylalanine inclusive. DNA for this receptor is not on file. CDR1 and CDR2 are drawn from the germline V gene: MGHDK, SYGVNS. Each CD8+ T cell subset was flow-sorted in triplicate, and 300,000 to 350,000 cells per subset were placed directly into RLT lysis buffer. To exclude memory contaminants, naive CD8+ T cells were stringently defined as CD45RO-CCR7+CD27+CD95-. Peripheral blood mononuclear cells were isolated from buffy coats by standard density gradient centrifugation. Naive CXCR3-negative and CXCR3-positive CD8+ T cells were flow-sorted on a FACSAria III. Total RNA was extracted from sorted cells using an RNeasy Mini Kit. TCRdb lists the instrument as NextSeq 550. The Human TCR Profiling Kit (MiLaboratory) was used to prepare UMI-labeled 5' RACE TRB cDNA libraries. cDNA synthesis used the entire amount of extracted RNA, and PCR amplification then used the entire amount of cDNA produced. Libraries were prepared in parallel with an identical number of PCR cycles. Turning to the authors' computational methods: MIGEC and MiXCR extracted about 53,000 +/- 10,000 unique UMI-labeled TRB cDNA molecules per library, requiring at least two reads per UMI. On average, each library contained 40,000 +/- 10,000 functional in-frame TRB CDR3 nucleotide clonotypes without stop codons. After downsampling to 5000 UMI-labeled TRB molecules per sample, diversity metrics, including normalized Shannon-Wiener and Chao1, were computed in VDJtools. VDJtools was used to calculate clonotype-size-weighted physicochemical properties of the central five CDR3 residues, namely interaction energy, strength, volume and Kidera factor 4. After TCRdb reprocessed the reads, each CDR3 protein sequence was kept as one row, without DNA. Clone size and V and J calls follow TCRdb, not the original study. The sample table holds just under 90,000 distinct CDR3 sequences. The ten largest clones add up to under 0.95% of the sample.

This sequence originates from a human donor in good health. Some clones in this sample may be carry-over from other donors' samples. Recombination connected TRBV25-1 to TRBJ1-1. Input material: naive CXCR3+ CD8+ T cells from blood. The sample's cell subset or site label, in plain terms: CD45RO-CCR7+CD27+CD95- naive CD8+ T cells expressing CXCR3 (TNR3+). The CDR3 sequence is CASRGQPASPSMSTEAFF.